This T cell receptor (beta chain) came from a study of blood T cell repertoires in COVID-19 (dated by TCRdb to about 2020). About the investigation overall: Samples covering the acute and convalescent phases of COVID-19 were provided by collaborators in the United States, Italy and Spain. The prospective study material was composed of cDNA or gDNA derived from T cells, B-cell-depleted T cells, or PBMCs. The dataset comprised deeply sampled blood TCRbeta repertoires from subjects exposed to, actively infected with, or recovered from COVID-19. A freely available public database, intended as a resource for researchers studying the immune response to SARS-CoV-2, is where the repertoires were released. The samples were drawn from two sources: the first 160 participants of the ongoing ImmuneRACE study, and 1,254 subjects contributed by 6 global collaborators. The sample metadata nearly always contained a de-identified subject ID, COVID-19 status, age in years and sex. Where available, HLA class I and class II types were taken from metadata supplied by the sample provider and were not determined by assay-based typing. General conclusions and limits of the study: Clinical and demographic metadata were provided uncurated, with the amount varying by source and participant.

Collaborating institutions collected whole blood in K2EDTA tubes following their own protocols. Collaborator samples were shipped for TCRbeta analysis as frozen whole blood, isolated PBMCs, or DNA extracted from either sample type. TCRbeta CDR3 regions were amplified from genomic DNA using the immunoSEQ Assay, a bias-controlled multiplex PCR. Under the source paper's analysis protocol: The number of nucleated cells in each sample was estimated from the amplification of reference gene primers within the assay. To quantify the absolute abundance of each unique TCRbeta CDR3 rearrangement, sequence reads were collapsed and filtered. Productive Simpson clonality was computed per sample as the square root of Simpson's diversity index over productive rearrangements. Entries here come from immuneACCESS through TCRdb and include only in-frame sequences with V and J called. Some clones fail to appear in such tables; in the studies checked, an unresolved V gene covers under half of the shortfall, and the cause of the remainder is unknown. The DNA was the basis for D and trimming; V, J and clone size are from that table. The sample records about 97,000 clones, about 86% of which are singletons. The ten largest clonotypes hold 15% of the sample.

Cut back by 3 bases and 0 bases, the V and J ends lie 9 bases apart. Taken from cysteine to phenylalanine, the CDR3 has 16 residues. Only CDR3 DNA remains: 48 bases, in frame from the first base. The germline V gene provides CDR1 MDHEN and CDR2 SYDVKM. Turning to this clone: Its antigen is not yet known. The sample holds no much larger clone one base away, and base qualities are not on file.

The V and J genes are TRBV28 and TRBJ1-6; the D gene cannot be resolved reliably. The sequenced sample consisted of peripheral blood. The TCR sequence derives from a human donor in a cohort sampled during active COVID-19. The CDR3 amino acid sequence is: CASSFLRNSYNSPLHF. The nucleotide sequence reads as follows: TGTGCCAGCAGTTTTTTGCGTAACTCCTATAATTCACCCCTCCACTTT.